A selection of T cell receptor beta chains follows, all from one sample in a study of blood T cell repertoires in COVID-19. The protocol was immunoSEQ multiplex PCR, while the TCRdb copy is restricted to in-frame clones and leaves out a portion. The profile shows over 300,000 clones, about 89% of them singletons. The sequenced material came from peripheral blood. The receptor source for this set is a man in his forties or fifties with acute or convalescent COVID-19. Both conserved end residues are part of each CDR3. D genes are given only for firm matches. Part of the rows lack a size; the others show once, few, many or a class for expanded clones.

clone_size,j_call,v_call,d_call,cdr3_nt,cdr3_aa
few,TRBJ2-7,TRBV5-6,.,TGTGCCAGCAGCTTGGGACAGTCCTACGAGCAGTACTTC,CASSLGQSYEQYF
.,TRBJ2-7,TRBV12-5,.,TGTGCTAGTGGTCTGACGGAGTACGAGCAGTACTTC,CASGLTEYEQYF
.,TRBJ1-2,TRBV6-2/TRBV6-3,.,TGTGCCAGCAGATACCTCCTTAAGGGGGATTACTATGGCTACACCTTC,CASRYLLKGDYYGYTF
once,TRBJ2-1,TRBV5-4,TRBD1,TGTGCCAGCAGCTTGTCAACAGGGGGCCACAATGAGCAGTTCTTC,CASSLSTGGHNEQFF
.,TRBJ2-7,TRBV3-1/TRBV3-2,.,TGTGCCAGCAGCCAAGACTTGATGACGGGAGCCCCATACGAGCAGTACTTC,CASSQDLMTGAPYEQYF
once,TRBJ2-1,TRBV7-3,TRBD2,TGTGCCAGCAGCCCGAAGGAGGGACTAGCTAGCAATGAGCAGTTCTTC,CASSPKEGLASNEQFF
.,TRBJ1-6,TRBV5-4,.,TGTGCCAGCAGCTTCGGCCGGGGATTTAATTCACCCCTCCACTTT,CASSFGRGFNSPLHF
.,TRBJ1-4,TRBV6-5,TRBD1,TGTGCCAGCAGTTACCGGGGACAGGGGGGTGAAAAACTGTTTTTT,CASSYRGQGGEKLFF
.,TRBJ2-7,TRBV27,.,TGTGCCAGCAGTTTAGGCCCCACCTACGAGCAGTACTTC,CASSLGPTYEQYF
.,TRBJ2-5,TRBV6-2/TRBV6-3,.,TGTGCCAGCAGCCCGACCTGGTGGGCGGGGACCCAAGAGACCCAGTACTTC,CASSPTWWAGTQETQYF
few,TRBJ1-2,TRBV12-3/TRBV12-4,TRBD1,TGTGCCAGCAGTTTGGACAGGGGTTTTGGCTACACCTTC,CASSLDRGFGYTF
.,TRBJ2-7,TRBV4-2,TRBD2,TGTGCCAGCAGTCGGAGCGGGGGCCAGACCTACGAGCAGTACTTC,CASSRSGGQTYEQYF
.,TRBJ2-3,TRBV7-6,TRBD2,TGTGCCAGCAGCTTAGCGGAGGGCGGGAGTGGCTCAGATACGCAGTATTTT,CASSLAEGGSGSDTQYF
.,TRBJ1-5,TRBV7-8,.,TGTGCCAGCAGCTTAGTAAGGGCGGAGGGCAATCAGCCCCAGCATTTT,CASSLVRAEGNQPQHF
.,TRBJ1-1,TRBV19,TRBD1,TGTGCCAGTAGTAAGGACAGGGTCACTGAAGCTTTCTTT,CASSKDRVTEAFF
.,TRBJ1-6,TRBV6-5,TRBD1,TGTGCCAGCAGCACTGAAAAAAGGGACAGGGAAACTCTTTTT,CASSTEKRDRETLF
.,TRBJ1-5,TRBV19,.,TGTGCCAGTAACTTTATCAATCAGCCCCAGCATTTT,CASNFINQPQHF
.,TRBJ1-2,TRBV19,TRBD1,TGTGCCAGTAGTCCACAGGGGGCAAACTATGGCTACACCTTC,CASSPQGANYGYTF
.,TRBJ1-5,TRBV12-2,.,TGTGCAAGTCGTTACCATCAGGGGCCCCTGGGGAATCAGCCCCAGCATTTT,CASRYHQGPLGNQPQHF
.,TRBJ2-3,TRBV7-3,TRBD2,TGTGCCAGCAGCTTAACTGGGACTAGCGGCACAGATACGCAGTATTTT,CASSLTGTSGTDTQYF
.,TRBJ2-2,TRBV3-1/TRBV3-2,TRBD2,TGTGCCAGCAGCCAAGTGGGACTAGGTGTACCCGGGGAGCTGTTTTTT,CASSQVGLGVPGELFF
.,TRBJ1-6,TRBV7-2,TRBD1,TGTGCCAGCAGCGTCAGACAGGGTTGGAATTCACCCCTCCACTTT,CASSVRQGWNSPLHF
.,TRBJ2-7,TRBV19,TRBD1,TGTGCCAGTAGTATAGGGACAGGGGAACACGAGCAGTACTTC,CASSIGTGEHEQYF
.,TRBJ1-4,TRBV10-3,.,TGTGCCATCAGTGAGACTCACAGGGTTTCGGATGAAAAACTGTTTTTT,CAISETHRVSDEKLFF
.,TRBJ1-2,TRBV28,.,TGTGCCAGCAGCGACAGGAACTATGGCTACACCTTC,CASSDRNYGYTF
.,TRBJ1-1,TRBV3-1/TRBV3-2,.,TGTGCCAGCAGCCAGGGGGCCGAAGCTTTCTTT,CASSQGAEAFF
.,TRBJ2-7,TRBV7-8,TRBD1,TGTGCCAGCAGCTTATCTCGGGACAGGGGAGTTGAGCAGTACTTC,CASSLSRDRGVEQYF
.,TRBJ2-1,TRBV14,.,TGTGCCAGCAGCCAAGAGGTTTCGTGGCTAGGTGATGAGCAGTTCTTC,CASSQEVSWLGDEQFF
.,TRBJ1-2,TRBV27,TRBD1,TGTGCCAGCAGTCCTGGGACAGGGGGTTATTTAATTTATGGCTGCACCTTC,CASSPGTGGYLIYGCTF